The 10 T cell receptor beta chains reported below all come from one sample, sequenced in a study of CD8+CD57+ T cells in acquired aplastic anemia. TCR beta VDJ and CDR3 profiles were obtained from a genomic DNA template. TCRdb processed the reads anew with MiXCR; each CDR3 protein has one entry. There are fewer than 70,000 distinct CDR3 sequences in the sample; roughly half occur only once, and roughly 8.7% lies in the top ten. The material sequenced was sorted CD4+, CD8+, or CD8+CD57+ T cells (not recorded which) from PBMCs. The source of these receptors is a human donor in good health, serving as a control.

In this sample, this clonotype turned up many times. This chain links TRBV20-1 with TRBJ2-3; D gene unclear. V shed 0 bases and J shed 3 bases, with 16 bases lying between them. Germline CDR1 and CDR2: DFQATT and SNEGSKA (reference sequence). This CDR3 is built from 16 residues. The CDR3 coding sequence is TGCAGTGCTAGAGAGGGCCAGGCCCCAAAGACAGATACGCAGTATTTT. As protein: CSAREGQAPKTDTQYF.

The chain carries TRBV15 and TRBJ1-2; a possible D gene is TRBD1 (5 bases). There are 13 residues in the CDR3. Trimming took 1 base from V and 7 from J, leaving 10 bases between them. Germline V gene data show CDR1 as LNHNV and CDR2 as YYDKDF (reference sequence). CDR3 DNA sequence: TGTGCCACCAGCAGAGCAGGGTCCGGTGGCTACACCTTC. Encoded protein: CATSRAGSGGYTF.

The chain is built from TRBV19 and TRBJ1-6; 8 nucleotides align to TRBD1. The J segment lost 8 bases and the V segment lost 6 bases, leaving 9 bases of the junction unmatched. The CDR3 has 15 residues. Germline V CDR1 and CDR2: LNHDA, SQIVND (reference sequence). The CDR3 is CASSIGQGPYSPLHF. In nucleotides, the CDR3 is TGTGCCAGTAGCATCGGACAGGGACCCTATTCACCCCTCCACTTT.

The genes are TRBV29-1 and TRBJ2-7; the match to TRBD2 covers 13 bases. Germline V lookup: CDR1 SQVTM, CDR2 ANQGSEA. The CDR3 has 16 amino acids. V trimming: 1 base; J trimming: 0 bases; junction bases outside the gene matches: 3. This chain's CDR3 is CSVEGLAGGLSYEQYF. In nucleotides, the CDR3 is TGCAGCGTTGAAGGACTAGCGGGAGGCCTCTCCTACGAGCAGTACTTC.

This chain uses TRBV19 with TRBJ2-7, with 8 bases identical to TRBD1. V shed 9 bases and J 3 bases; nucleotides not matched to a gene: 13. This CDR3 has 15 amino acids. Germline assignment: CDR1 LNHDA and CDR2 SQIVND (reference sequence). Here the CDR3 reads CASSPPGTGYYEQYF. Here the CDR3 DNA reads TGTGCCAGCAGCCCACCAGGGACAGGCTACTACGAGCAGTACTTC.

V gene TRBV6-1 combines with J gene TRBJ1-1; no definite D call. This CDR3 is built from 15 residues. Germline V gene data show CDR1 as MNHNS and CDR2 as SASEGT. V was cut by 7 bases and J by 4 bases, with 19 bases left in between. CDR3 protein: CASTLTQEGGTEAFF. In DNA form, the CDR3 reads TGTGCCAGCACCTTGACGCAGGAGGGAGGCACTGAAGCTTTCTTT.

The V call is TRBV19, the J call TRBJ2-3; perhaps TRBD2 as D (6 bases). The CDR3 loop spans 15 amino acids. CDR1 LNHDA and CDR2 SQIVND come from the germline V gene (reference sequence). With 5 bases removed from V and 4 bases from J, the gap between germline ends came to 16 bases. The CDR3 DNA sequence: TGTGCCAGTAGTGGGGTCGGGGAGGTCGCAGATACGCAGTATTTT. It is translated as CASSGVGEVADTQYF. The full variable domain, with the rest looked up from reference TRBV19 and TRBJ2-3, is DGGITQSPKYLFRKEGQNVTLSCEQNLNHDAMYWYRQDPGQGLRLIYYSQIVNDFQKGDIAEGYSVSREKKESFPLTVTSAQKNPTAFYLCASSGVGEVADTQYFGPGTRLTVL.

This clonotype was seen repeatedly, ten times or more. The chain combines TRBV20-1 with TRBJ1-1, with D unresolved. This CDR3 region has 12 residues. The V and J ends lost 1 base and 6 bases respectively, with 9 bases between them. Germline CDR1 and CDR2: DFQATT and SNEGSKA (reference sequence). As DNA, the CDR3 is TGCAGTGCTAGAGGCCTGCCCCCTGAAGCTTTCTTT. Translation gives CSARGLPPEAFF.

The chain employs TRBV11-1 and TRBJ2-2; D uncertain. V was clipped by 2 bases and J by 0 bases, with 16 bases between them. The germline gives CDR1 SGHAT, CDR2 FQDESV (reference sequence). This CDR3 spans 18 amino acids. The CDR3, as DNA: TGTGCCAGCAGCTTATCGTCGTTGGCAGGCCCGAACACCGGGGAGCTGTTTTTT. It yields the protein CASSLSSLAGPNTGELFF.

V usage is TRBV19 and J usage is TRBJ2-5; the D gene is possibly TRBD2 (5 bases). Looked up from germline, CDR1 is LNHDA and CDR2 is SQIVND (reference sequence). The CDR3 length is 15 residues. V was pared by 6 bases and J by 5 bases, with 19 bases between. The DNA for the CDR3 is TGTGCCAGTAGATCGCTAGCACTCGGAGTTGAGACCCAGTACTTC. This gives the protein CASRSLALGVETQYF.